These 27 T cell receptor beta chains share one sample of origin, sequenced in a study of molecular identifiers for immune sequencing clone quantification. Using its own MiXCR run on the PCR reads, TCRdb lists one record per CDR3 protein. This table holds approximately 670,000 distinct CDR3 sequences, 20% found once. The sample comprised naive CD8+ T cells from blood, with Jurkat cell RNA spiked in. Subset described: FACS-sorted CD8+CD4-CCR7+CD45RA+ naive T cells. These receptor sequences come from a human donor in good health. Some libraries in this study had Jurkat cell RNA spiked in.

The rearrangement joins TRBV19 to TRBJ2-5, with D uncertain. CDR1 is LNHDA, CDR2 SQIVND, per germline (reference sequence). With 9 bases removed from V and 0 bases from J, the gap between germline ends came to 14 bases. This CDR3 comprises 14 residues. The CDR3 is CASSSYLHQETQYF. The CDR3 bases are TGTGCCAGCTCATCCTACTTGCACCAAGAGACCCAGTACTTC.

This clonotype was counted between two and nine times. It may be a read error: a sequence one base away is much more abundant. The V call is TRBV7-2, the J call TRBJ1-4; 7 bases are shared with TRBD1. CDR1 is SGHTA, CDR2 FQGNSA, per germline. CDR3 size: 16 residues. CDR3 amino acids: CASSLRLAGGNEKLVF. The DNA for the CDR3 is TGTGCCAGCAGCTTAAGGCTGGCAGGGGGTAATGAAAAACTGGTTTTT. Full variable domain (remainder filled in from reference TRBV7-2 and TRBJ1-4): GAGVSQSPSNKVTEKGKDVELRCDPISGHTALYWYRQSLGQGLEFLIYFQGNSAPDKSGLPSDRFSAERTGGSVSTLTIQRTQQEDSAVYLCASSLRLAGGNEKLVFGSGTQLSVL.

Points on this clonotype: A clone one base away is much larger, so this may be a read error. V usage is TRBV28 and J usage is TRBJ2-7; TRBD1 or TRBD2 may be the D gene (5 bases each). V was shortened by 7 bases and J by 0 bases, with 10 bases between the two germline ends. The CDR3 sequence is 13 residues long. In germline, CDR1 is MDHEN, CDR2 SYDVKM. The CDR3: CASNTGTSYEQYF. The CDR3 nucleotides read TGTGCCAGCAATACCGGGACCTCCTACGAGCAGTACTTC.

With respect to this clonotype: Just one base apart from a much larger clone, this may be a read error. The chain has TRBV12-5 and TRBJ2-3; D not certain. The V gene's germline CDR1 is LGHNT and CDR2 FRNRAP. The CDR3 consists of 17 residues. V dropped 4 bases and J dropped 2 bases, with 19 bases sitting between them. The CDR3 protein is CASGSPTSVPFTDTQYF. The CDR3, as DNA: TGTGCTAGTGGTTCCCCCACTTCGGTCCCTTTCACAGATACGCAGTATTTT.

The rearrangement uses TRBV3-1 and TRBJ2-3; D is unresolved. The germline V gene has CDR1 LGHDT and CDR2 YNNKEL (reference sequence). The CDR3 runs to 15 residues. Trimming shortened V by 3 bases and J by 2 bases, and 12 bases separated the two germline ends. CDR3 region: CASSHPWALTDTQYF. The CDR3 nucleotides read TGTGCCAGCAGCCACCCCTGGGCGCTCACAGATACGCAGTATTTT.

V usage is TRBV12-3 or TRBV12-4 and J usage is TRBJ2-7; D is unresolved. Trimming stripped 5 bases from V and 0 bases from J, with 11 bases between. The CDR3 sequence is 14 residues long. CDR3 DNA sequence: TGTGCCAGCAGTAGGACCGTTTACTCCTACGAGCAGTACTTC. It yields the protein CASSRTVYSYEQYF.

This clonotype was observed many times. The chain has TRBV12-3 or TRBV12-4 and TRBJ2-7; D ambiguous. Trimming cost V 3 bases and J 0 bases, with 12 bases left between them. CDR3 length: 15 residues. The CDR3 DNA follows: TGTGCCAGCAGTTTGGGTCAGCTGAGCTCCTACGAGCAGTACTTC. Translation: CASSLGQLSSYEQYF.

Regarding this clonotype: A much larger clone differs from this one at a single base, so this may be a read error. The gene calls are TRBV4-3 and TRBJ2-3; D uncertain. Trimming removed 0 bases at V and 6 bases at J, with 22 bases between. The V gene's germline CDR1 is LGHNA and CDR2 YSLEER. The CDR3 length is 18 residues. In nucleotides, the CDR3 is TGCGCCAGCAGCCAAGATCCCTCGAACCAGGACCTACTGGATACGCAGTATTTT. This codes for CASSQDPSNQDLLDTQYF.

Details on this clonotype: This may be a read error: a much more frequent sequence differs by one nucleotide. The chain carries TRBV5-6 and TRBJ1-1; 11 nucleotides align to TRBD1. This CDR3 has 17 residues. CDR1 is SGHDT and CDR2 is YYEEEE in the germline V gene. CDR3 sequence reads: CASSPGGTGGFGTEALF. As DNA, the CDR3 is TGTGCCAGCAGCCCCGGAGGGACAGGGGGTTTTGGCACTGAAGCTCTCTTT.

As regards this clonotype: This could be a read error, since a much larger clone is one nucleotide away. The conserved phenylalanine or tryptophan is not found at the CDR3 terminus, so this likely reflects a read error. The rearrangement joins TRBV13 to TRBJ2-5; D possibly corresponds to TRBD1 (5 bases). Trimming pared 6 bases from V and 3 bases from J, leaving 11 bases between. The CDR3 runs 13 residues. Germline V gives CDR1 PRHDT, CDR2 FYEKMQ (reference sequence). The CDR3: CASRHGQEETQYL. CDR3 DNA: TGTGCCAGCAGGCACGGACAAGAAGAGACCCAGTACCTC.

Notes on this clonotype: Relative to the germline gene, one junction end is altered; a read error may explain this. J is TRBJ1-1 and V is TRBV27, with D perhaps matching TRBD1 (5 bases). Germline V gives CDR1 MNHEY, CDR2 SMNVEV (reference sequence). The CDR3 is 14 residues long. The CDR3 loop is CASSLGWGNTEASF. The CDR3, as DNA: TGTGCCAGCAGTTTAGGCTGGGGGAACACTGAAGCTTCCTTT.

This clonotype was found many times. The chain has TRBV7-9 and TRBJ1-1, with D perhaps matching TRBD1 (5 bases). V gave up 1 base and J gave up 5 bases, with 11 bases separating them. Germline CDR1 and CDR2: SEHNR and FQNEAQ (reference sequence). CDR3 length: 14 amino acids. In DNA, the CDR3 is TGTGCCAGCAGCTTAGAAGGGGTATGGACTGAAGCTTTCTTT. Residues: CASSLEGVWTEAFF.

This clonotype has a count of ten or more. This chain connects TRBV5-1 to TRBJ1-1; D unclear. V dropped 0 bases and J dropped 4 bases, with 10 bases sitting between them. Germline V gives CDR1 SGHRS, CDR2 YFSETQ. This CDR3 has 14 amino acids. Written as DNA, the CDR3 is TGCGCCAGCAGCTTGGAATGGGATCCCACTGAAGCTTTCTTT. Translating gives CASSLEWDPTEAFF.

The sample holds many counts of this clonotype. The chain employs TRBV20-1 and TRBJ1-4, with D unresolved. This CDR3 is 13 amino acids long. Germline CDR1 DFQATT, CDR2 SNEGSKA (reference sequence). Trimming stripped 5 bases from V and 3 bases from J, with 10 bases between. CDR3 nucleotide sequence: TGCAGTGCTGTACGTGGGGCTAATGAAAAACTGTTTTTT. Translation: CSAVRGANEKLFF.

This clonotype was picked up one time. A read error may be the cause here, since a much bigger clone is one base away. This chain connects TRBV10-1 to TRBJ2-3; D is perhaps TRBD1 (5 bases). This CDR3 spans 14 amino acids. Per germline, CDR1 WNHNN and CDR2 SYGVQD (reference sequence). The germline V and J ends were trimmed by 4 bases and 4 bases, with 12 bases remaining between them. The CDR3 reads CASSGQGAPDTQYF. CDR3 DNA sequence: TGCGCCAGCAGTGGCCAAGGGGCCCCAGATACGCAGTATTTT.

This clonotype has ten or more counts. The chain uses TRBV28 and TRBJ2-7; D possibly uses TRBD1 or TRBD2 (5 bases each). Germline V gene sequence: CDR1 MDHEN, CDR2 SYDVKM. The CDR3 consists of 15 residues. With 7 bases removed from V and 0 bases from J, the gap between germline ends came to 16 bases. The CDR3 DNA is TGTGCCAGCAATGCCCTCCTTGGGACCTCCTACGAGCAGTACTTC. Translated: CASNALLGTSYEQYF. The entire variable domain, with the rest obtained from reference TRBV28 and TRBJ2-7, is as follows: DVKVTQSSRYLVKRTGEKVFLECVQDMDHENMFWYRQDPGLGLRLIYFSYDVKMKEKGDIPEGYSVSREKKERFSLILESASTNQTSMYLCASNALLGTSYEQYFGPGTRLTVT.

This clonotype was picked up one time. The V gene is TRBV4-2, the J gene TRBJ1-3, with D hard to call. The CDR3 is 16 residues long. Germline V gene data show CDR1 as LGHNA and CDR2 as YNFKEQ. V lost 0 bases and J lost 0, with 9 bases in between. This CDR3 is CASSQDWADSGNTIYF. CDR3 in DNA: TGTGCCAGCAGCCAAGATTGGGCAGACTCTGGAAACACCATATATTTT.

In its sample, this clonotype was seen a few times. Since no conserved phenylalanine or tryptophan closes the CDR3, a read error is the likely cause. The chain joins TRBV19 to TRBJ2-7; 8 nucleotides line up with TRBD1. The CDR3 runs to 15 residues. Germline V lookup: CDR1 LNHDA, CDR2 SQIVND (reference sequence). J lost 0 bases, V lost 7 bases, and 8 bases had no gene match. The DNA for the CDR3 is TGTGCCAGTAAGCCATCGGACAGGGCCTCCTACGAGCAGTACCTC. Translating it yields CASKPSDRASYEQYL.

This clonotype came up many times. The V call is TRBV9, the J call TRBJ1-3; TRBD1 aligns across 11 bases. CDR1 is SGDLS, CDR2 YYNGEE, per germline. The CDR3 length is 18 residues. With V trimmed by 3 bases and J by 4 bases, 12 bases remained unmatched. CDR3 amino acids: CASSGSGQGVPDGNTIYF. Here the CDR3 DNA reads TGTGCCAGCAGCGGATCGGGACAGGGGGTTCCTGACGGAAACACCATATATTTT.

The sample holds many counts of this clonotype. The V call is TRBV19, the J call TRBJ1-1; weak D call: TRBD1 (5 bases). Looked up from germline, CDR1 is LNHDA and CDR2 is SQIVND (reference sequence). This CDR3 spans 14 amino acids. V dropped 2 bases and J dropped 1 base, with 8 bases sitting between them. DNA of the CDR3: TGTGCCAGTAGTATATTTCAGGGGAACACTGAAGCTTTCTTT. This codes for CASSIFQGNTEAFF.

J is TRBJ1-1 and V is TRBV13; D not certain. The CDR3 loop spans 17 amino acids. Germline CDR1 is PRHDT and CDR2 is FYEKMQ (reference sequence). V lost 0 bases and J 4 bases, leaving 18 bases between the germline ends. CDR3 amino acids: CASSLGNSLGSSTEAFF. DNA of the CDR3: TGTGCCAGCAGCTTAGGAAACAGTTTGGGTTCGAGCACTGAAGCTTTCTTT.

This clonotype was seen more than once but under ten times. This chain uses TRBV20-1 with TRBJ2-3; TRBD2 matches 13 bases. With 3 bases clipped from V and 0 bases from J, the junction kept 3 bases outside the gene matches. Germline-derived CDR1 and CDR2 are DFQATT and SNEGSKA (reference sequence). CDR3 length: 16 amino acids. CDR3: CSARGTSGTSTDTQYF. The CDR3 DNA is TGCAGTGCTAGGGGGACTAGCGGGACCAGCACAGATACGCAGTATTTT.

At least ten counts were recorded for this clonotype. The rearrangement uses TRBV19 and TRBJ2-7; D gene uncertain. CDR3 length equals 11 residues. The germline V and J ends were trimmed by 9 bases and 0 bases, with 6 bases remaining between them. Germline assignment: CDR1 LNHDA and CDR2 SQIVND (reference sequence). The CDR3 bases are TGTGCCAGCAGCAACTCCTACGAGCAGTACTTC. Its translation is CASSNSYEQYF.

This clonotype was seen repeatedly, ten times or more. CDR3 region: CASSEVDSAGFSYEQYF. In DNA form, the CDR3 reads TGTGCCAGCAGTGAAGTAGATTCGGCAGGGTTCTCCTACGAGCAGTACTTC. The chain recombines TRBV2 with TRBJ2-7, with D perhaps matching TRBD1 (5 bases). V was clipped by 1 base and J by 0 bases, with 16 bases between them. Germline assignment: CDR1 SNHLY and CDR2 FYNNEI. CDR3 length: 17 residues.

This clonotype appeared many times. The J gene is TRBJ2-3, the V gene TRBV20-1; D uncertain. The CDR3 contains 17 residues. With 6 bases removed from V and 4 bases from J, the gap between germline ends came to 26 bases. The germline V gene encodes CDR1 DFQATT and CDR2 SNEGSKA (reference sequence). DNA of the CDR3: TGCAGTGCCCCCAGCGAACCGGCTCGGAAGGTTTCAGATACGCAGTATTTT. This translates into CSAPSEPARKVSDTQYF.

This chain connects TRBV20-1 to TRBJ2-2; no reliable D call. The CDR3 has 15 residues. CDR1 and CDR2 (germline): DFQATT, SNEGSKA (reference sequence). V was cut by 0 bases and J by 5 bases, with 13 bases left in between. The CDR3 reads CSARDLGLPTGELFF. CDR3 sequence (DNA): TGCAGTGCTAGAGATCTGGGTTTGCCGACCGGGGAGCTGTTTTTT.

Points on this clonotype: This may come from a read error, since a much larger clone is one base off. The chain couples TRBV10-2 to TRBJ1-1, with TRBD1 as a possible D gene (5 bases). Germline loops: CDR1 WSHSY, CDR2 SAAADI. The CDR3 covers 13 residues. This chain's CDR3 is CASSESLDTEALF. The CDR3 DNA reads as TGCGCCAGCAGTGAGTCGCTGGACACTGAAGCTCTCTTT.